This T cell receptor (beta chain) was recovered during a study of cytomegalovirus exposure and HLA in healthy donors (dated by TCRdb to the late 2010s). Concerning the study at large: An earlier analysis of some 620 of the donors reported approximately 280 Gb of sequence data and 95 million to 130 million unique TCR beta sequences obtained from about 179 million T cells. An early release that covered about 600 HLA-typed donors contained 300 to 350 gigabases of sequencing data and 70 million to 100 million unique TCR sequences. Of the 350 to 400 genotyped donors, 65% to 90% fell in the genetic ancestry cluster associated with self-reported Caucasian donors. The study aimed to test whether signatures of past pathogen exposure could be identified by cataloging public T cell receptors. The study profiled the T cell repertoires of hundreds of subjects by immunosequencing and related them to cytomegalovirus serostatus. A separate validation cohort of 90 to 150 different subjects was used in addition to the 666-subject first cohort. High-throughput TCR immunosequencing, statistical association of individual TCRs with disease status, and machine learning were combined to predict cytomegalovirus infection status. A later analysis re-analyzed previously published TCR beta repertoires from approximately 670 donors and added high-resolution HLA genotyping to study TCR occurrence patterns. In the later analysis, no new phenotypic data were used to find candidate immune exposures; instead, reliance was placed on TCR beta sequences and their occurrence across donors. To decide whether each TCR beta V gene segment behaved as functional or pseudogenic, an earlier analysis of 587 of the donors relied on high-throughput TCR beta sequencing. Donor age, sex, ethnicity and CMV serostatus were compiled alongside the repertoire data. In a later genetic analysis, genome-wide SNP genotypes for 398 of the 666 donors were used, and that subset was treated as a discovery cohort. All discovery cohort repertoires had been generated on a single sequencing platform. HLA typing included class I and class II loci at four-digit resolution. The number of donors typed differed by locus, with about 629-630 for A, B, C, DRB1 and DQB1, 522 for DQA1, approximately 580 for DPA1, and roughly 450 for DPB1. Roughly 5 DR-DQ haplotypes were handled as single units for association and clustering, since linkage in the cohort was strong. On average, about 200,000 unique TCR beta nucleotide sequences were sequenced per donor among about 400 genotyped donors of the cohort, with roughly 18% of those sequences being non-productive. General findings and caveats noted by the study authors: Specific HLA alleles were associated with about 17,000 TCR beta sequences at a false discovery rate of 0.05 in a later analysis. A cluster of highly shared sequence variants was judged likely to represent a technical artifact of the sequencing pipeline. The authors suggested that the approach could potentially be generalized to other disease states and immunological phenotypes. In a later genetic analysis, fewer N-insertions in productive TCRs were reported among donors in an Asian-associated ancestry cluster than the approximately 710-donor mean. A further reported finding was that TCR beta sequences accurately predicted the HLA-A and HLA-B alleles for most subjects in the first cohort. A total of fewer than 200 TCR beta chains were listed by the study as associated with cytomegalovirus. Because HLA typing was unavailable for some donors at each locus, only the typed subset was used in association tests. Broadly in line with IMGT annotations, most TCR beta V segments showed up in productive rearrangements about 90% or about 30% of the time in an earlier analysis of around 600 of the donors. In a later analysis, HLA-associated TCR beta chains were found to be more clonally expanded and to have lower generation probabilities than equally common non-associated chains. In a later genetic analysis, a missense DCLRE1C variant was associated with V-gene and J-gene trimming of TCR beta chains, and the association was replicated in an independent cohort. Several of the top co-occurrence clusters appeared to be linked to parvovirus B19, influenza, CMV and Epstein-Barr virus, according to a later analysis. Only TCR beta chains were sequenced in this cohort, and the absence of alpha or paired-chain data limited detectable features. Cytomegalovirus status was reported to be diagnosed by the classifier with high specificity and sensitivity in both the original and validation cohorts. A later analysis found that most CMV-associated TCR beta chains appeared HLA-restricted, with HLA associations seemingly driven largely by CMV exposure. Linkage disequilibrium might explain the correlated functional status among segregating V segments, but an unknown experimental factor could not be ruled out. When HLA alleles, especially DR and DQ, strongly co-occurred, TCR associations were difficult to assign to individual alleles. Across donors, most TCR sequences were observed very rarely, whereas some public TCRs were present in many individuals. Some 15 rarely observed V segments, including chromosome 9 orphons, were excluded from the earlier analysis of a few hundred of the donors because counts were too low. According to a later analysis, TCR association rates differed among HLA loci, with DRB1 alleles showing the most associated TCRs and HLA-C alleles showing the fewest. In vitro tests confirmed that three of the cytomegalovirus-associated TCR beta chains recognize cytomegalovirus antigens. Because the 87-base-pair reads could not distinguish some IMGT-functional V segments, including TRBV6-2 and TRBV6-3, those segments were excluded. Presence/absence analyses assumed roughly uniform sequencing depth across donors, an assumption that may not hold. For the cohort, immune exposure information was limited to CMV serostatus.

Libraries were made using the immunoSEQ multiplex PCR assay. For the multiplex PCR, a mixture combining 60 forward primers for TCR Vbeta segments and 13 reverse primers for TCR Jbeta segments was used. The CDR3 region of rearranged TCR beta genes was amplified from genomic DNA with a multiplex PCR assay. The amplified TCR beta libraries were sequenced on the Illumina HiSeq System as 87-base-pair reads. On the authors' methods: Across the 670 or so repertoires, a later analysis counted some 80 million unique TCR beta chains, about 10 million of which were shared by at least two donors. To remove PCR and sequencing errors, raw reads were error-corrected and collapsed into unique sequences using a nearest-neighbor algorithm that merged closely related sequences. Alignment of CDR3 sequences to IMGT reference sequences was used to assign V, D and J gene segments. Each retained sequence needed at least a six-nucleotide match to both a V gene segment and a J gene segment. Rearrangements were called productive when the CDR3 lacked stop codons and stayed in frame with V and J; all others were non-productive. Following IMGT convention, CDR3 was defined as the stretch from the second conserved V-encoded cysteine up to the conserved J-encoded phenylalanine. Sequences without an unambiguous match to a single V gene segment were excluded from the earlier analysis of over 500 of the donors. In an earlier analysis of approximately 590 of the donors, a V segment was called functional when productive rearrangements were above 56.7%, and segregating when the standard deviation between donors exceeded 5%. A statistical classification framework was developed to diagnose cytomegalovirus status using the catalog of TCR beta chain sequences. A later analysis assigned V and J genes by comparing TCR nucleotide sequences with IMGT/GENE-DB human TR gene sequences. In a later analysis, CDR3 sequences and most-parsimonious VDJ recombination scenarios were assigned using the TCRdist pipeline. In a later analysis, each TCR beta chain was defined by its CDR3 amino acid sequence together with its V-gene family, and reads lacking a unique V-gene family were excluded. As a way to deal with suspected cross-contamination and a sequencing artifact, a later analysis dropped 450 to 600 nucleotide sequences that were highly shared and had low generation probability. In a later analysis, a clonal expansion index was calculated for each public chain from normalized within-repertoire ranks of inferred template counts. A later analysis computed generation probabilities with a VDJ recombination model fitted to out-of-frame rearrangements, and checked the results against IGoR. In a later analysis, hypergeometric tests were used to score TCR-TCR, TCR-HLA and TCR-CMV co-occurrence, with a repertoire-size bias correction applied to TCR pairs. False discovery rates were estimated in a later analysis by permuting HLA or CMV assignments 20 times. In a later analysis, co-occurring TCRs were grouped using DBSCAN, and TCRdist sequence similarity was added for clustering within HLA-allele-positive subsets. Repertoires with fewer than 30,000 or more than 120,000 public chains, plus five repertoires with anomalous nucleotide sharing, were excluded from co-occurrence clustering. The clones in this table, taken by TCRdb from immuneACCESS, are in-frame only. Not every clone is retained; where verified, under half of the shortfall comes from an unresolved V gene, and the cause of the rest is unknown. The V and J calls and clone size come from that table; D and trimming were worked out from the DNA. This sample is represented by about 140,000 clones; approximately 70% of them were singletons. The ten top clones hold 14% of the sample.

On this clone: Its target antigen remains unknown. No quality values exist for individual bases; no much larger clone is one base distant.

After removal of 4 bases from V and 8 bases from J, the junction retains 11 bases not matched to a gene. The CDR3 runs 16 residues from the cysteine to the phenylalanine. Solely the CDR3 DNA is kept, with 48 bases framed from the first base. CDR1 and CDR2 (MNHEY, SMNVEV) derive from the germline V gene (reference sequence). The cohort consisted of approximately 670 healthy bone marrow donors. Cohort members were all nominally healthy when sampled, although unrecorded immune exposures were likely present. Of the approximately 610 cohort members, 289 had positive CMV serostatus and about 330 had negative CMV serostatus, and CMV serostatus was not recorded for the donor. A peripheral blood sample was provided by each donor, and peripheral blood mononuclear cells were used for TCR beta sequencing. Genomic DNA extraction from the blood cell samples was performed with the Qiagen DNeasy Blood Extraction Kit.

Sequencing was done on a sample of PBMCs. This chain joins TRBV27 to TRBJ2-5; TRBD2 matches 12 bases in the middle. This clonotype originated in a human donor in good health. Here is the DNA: TGTGCCAGCAGTTCCGGACTAGCGGGGCTCTTTGGAACCCAGTACTTC. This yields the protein CASSSGLAGLFGTQYF.